This T cell receptor (beta chain) was retrieved from a study of T cell repertoires in cytomegalovirus infection (dated by TCRdb to the late 2010s). Looking at the study overall: Recently identified HLA-C-restricted CMV epitopes, whose presentation resists viral immunomodulation, were targeted by peptide stimulations together with well-studied HLA-B-restricted epitopes. Donor HLA type was relevant to the analysis, because carriage of CMV infection together with the matching HLA type was indicated by public TCR beta signatures.

As regards this clonotype: The antigen it recognizes is unknown. No clone much larger than this one lies a single base away; base qualities are absent.

This sample was sequenced with an Illumina HiSeq 1500. Starting from the raw public reads, TCRdb applied fastp trimming at Q25, assembled clones with MiXCR and retained in-frame beta chains. Entries that share a CDR3 protein sequence are merged under the most common genes and DNA. This sample lists 350,000 to 400,000 distinct CDR3 sequences; roughly 34% were detected once. Clones ranked in the top ten supply 13% of the sample. Reading from cysteine to phenylalanine, the CDR3 counts 14 amino acids. Here the CDR3 DNA is all that survives: 42 bases in frame from base 1. After removal of 4 bases from V and 8 bases from J, the junction retains 9 bases not matched to a gene. For CDR1 and CDR2, the germline V gene lists SGHDT and YYEEEE. The paper's findings and limits, for the study overall: Cumulative frequency of public TCR beta family members discriminated carriers of CMV infection plus the relevant HLA type in this cohort and an independent roughly 340-donor cohort. The ex vivo response was dominated by HLA-C-restricted CMV-specific TCR beta clonotypes, which also provided the single most frequent clonotype in two of eight donors.

Taken with the paper, the label for treatment or condition translates to: in vitro stimulation with specific CMV peptide epitopes to enrich CMV-specific T cells. Sequencing was performed on cultured PBMCs, taken from culture after CMV antigen stimulation. This TCR came from a human donor in good health (CMV status not recorded). Some clones in this sample may be carry-over from other donors' samples. This sequence uses TRBV5-6 and TRBJ1-2; 9 of the junction bases match TRBD1. The CDR3 in this case is CASSRAGTGSGYTF. In nucleotides, the sequence is TGTGCCAGCAGCCGCGCCGGGACAGGGAGCGGCTACACCTTC.